This TCR beta chain was profiled in a study of T cell repertoires in cytomegalovirus infection. Study overall: Selection of CMV epitopes for the study included recently identified HLA-C-restricted and well-studied HLA-B-restricted ones. Public TCR beta signatures indicated both CMV infection and matching HLA type.

Overall study findings and caveats: Summed frequency of public TCR beta families distinguished CMV carriers with the relevant HLA. In two of eight donors, the top clonotype was HLA-C-restricted CMV-specific.

TCRdb re-called the reads with MiXCR, one entry per CDR3 protein. The sample holds approximately 1,000,000 distinct CDR3 sequences; around 31% are singletons and the top ten take roughly 13%. CDR3 length equals 16 residues. V lost 1 base to trimming and J lost 1 base, with 10 bases between them. Germline V CDR1 and CDR2: MNHEY, SVGAGI. Comment on this clonotype: Its matching antigen is unknown.

This TCR derives from a human donor in good health (CMV status not recorded). Some clones in this sample may be carry-over from other donors' samples. The rearrangement links TRBV6-5 to TRBJ1-4, with a possible D match to TRBD1 (5 bases). Sequencing used cultured CD8+ T cells from PBMCs, obtained from culture after CMV antigen stimulation. CDR3 region: CASSYYFGGTNEKLFF. The DNA of the CDR3 is TGTGCCAGCAGTTACTATTTTGGGGGAACTAATGAAAAACTGTTTTTT.